These 16 T cell receptor beta chains were all obtained from the same sample, sequenced in a study of T cells after yellow fever vaccination. MiXCR, run by TCRdb on the 5' RACE reads, gives a single entry per CDR3 protein. The sample has more than 350,000 distinct CDR3 sequences; roughly 12% are singletons. Sequencing used PBMCs, obtained on the day of the first yellow fever vaccination. The receptor set was obtained from a young man who received the YFV17D yellow fever vaccine.

V gene TRBV4-3 combines with J gene TRBJ1-5; the D gene is possibly TRBD1 (6 bases). The CDR3 length is 16 residues. Germline V gene data show CDR1 as LGHNA and CDR2 as YSLEER. Trimming removed 1 base at V and 7 bases at J, with 17 bases between. The CDR3 reads CASSQGVRGRGQPQHF. CDR3 nucleotides: TGCGCCAGCAGCCAAGGAGTTCGGGGCAGGGGACAGCCCCAGCATTTT.

This clonotype showed up just a few times. The CDR3 nucleotides are TGTGCCAGCAGCCAAGATCAGGTCGGGGGGGCCGATGAGCAGTTCTTC. It yields the protein CASSQDQVGGADEQFF. The chain combines TRBV3-1 with TRBJ2-1; 8 nucleotides match TRBD2. The trim removed 0 bases at V and 8 bases at J, leaving 9 bases unmatched. Germline-derived CDR1 and CDR2 are LGHDT and YNNKEL (reference sequence). The CDR3 runs to 16 residues.

In this sample, this clonotype turned up a few times. J is TRBJ2-2 and V is TRBV4-3; D is uncertain. The CDR3 spans 17 residues. Trimming left V 0 bases short and J 4 bases short, with 15 bases between. Germline CDR1 LGHNA, CDR2 YSLEER. The CDR3 bases are TGCGCCAGCAGCCAAGATACGTCCCGGGCTGGCACCGGGGAGCTGTTTTTT. It specifies CASSQDTSRAGTGELFF.

At least ten counts were recorded for this clonotype. The chain recombines TRBV4-3 with TRBJ1-2; unclear D gene. The CDR3 contains 14 residues. Germline V gene data show CDR1 as LGHNA and CDR2 as YSLEER. V lost 7 bases to trimming and J lost 5 bases, with 17 bases between them. As DNA, the CDR3 is TGCGCCAGCACGCCTGCGGCGAGGGCTTATGGCTACACCTTC. Its translation is CASTPAARAYGYTF.

This clonotype came up a few times. The chain recombines TRBV28 with TRBJ2-7; 8 bases match TRBD2. With V trimmed by 4 bases and J by 2 bases, 4 bases remained unmatched. CDR3 length: 14 residues. Germline CDR1 MDHEN, CDR2 SYDVKM. The CDR3 region has the DNA TGTGCCAGCAGTTCCGGGGGGGACCCCTACGAGCAGTACGTC. Its protein is CASSSGGDPYEQYV.

This clonotype was observed a few times. This chain connects TRBV19 to TRBJ2-3, with D perhaps matching TRBD1 (6 bases). V was cut by 6 bases and J by 4 bases, with 17 bases left in between. This CDR3 has 15 residues. The germline gives CDR1 LNHDA, CDR2 SQIVND (reference sequence). CDR3 DNA: TGTGCCAGTAGGAAGAGAAACCACAGGGCAGATACGCAGTATTTT. Its protein is CASRKRNHRADTQYF. The full variable domain, completed using reference TRBV19 and TRBJ2-3, is DGGITQSPKYLFRKEGQNVTLSCEQNLNHDAMYWYRQDPGQGLRLIYYSQIVNDFQKGDIAEGYSVSREKKESFPLTVTSAQKNPTAFYLCASRKRNHRADTQYFGPGTRLTVL.

The chain links TRBV5-6 to TRBJ1-6, with TRBD1 matching 7 bases. This CDR3 has 15 residues. With 4 bases clipped from V and 3 bases from J, the junction kept 4 bases outside the gene matches. The germline CDR1 and CDR2 sequences are SGHDT and YYEEEE. The CDR3 reads CASSVRTGYNSPLHF. The CDR3, as DNA: TGTGCCAGCAGCGTCAGGACAGGCTATAATTCACCCCTCCACTTT.

This clonotype was seen a few times. This CDR3 is CASSYRQDNQPQHF. The CDR3 coding sequence is TGTGCCAGCAGTTATCGACAGGACAATCAGCCCCAGCATTTT. V usage is TRBV6-2 or TRBV6-3 and J usage is TRBJ1-5, with D possibly matching TRBD1 (6 bases). The CDR3 runs 14 residues. Germline CDR1 reads MNHEY; CDR2 reads SVGEGT. Trimming cost V 3 bases and J 3 bases, with 9 bases left between them.

In its sample, this clonotype was seen a few times. The chain combines TRBV7-9 with TRBJ1-4; D gene uncertain. This CDR3 spans 13 amino acids. Trimming removed 2 bases at V and 6 bases at J, with 7 bases between. CDR1 is SEHNR and CDR2 is FQNEAQ in the germline V gene (reference sequence). The CDR3 DNA sequence: TGTGCCAGCAGCTTAAAAGGAGATGAAAAACTGTTTTTT. Its translation: CASSLKGDEKLFF.

This chain links TRBV12-3 or TRBV12-4 with TRBJ2-1; weak D call: TRBD2 (5 bases). V lost 3 bases and J lost 4, with 16 bases in between. There are 16 residues in the CDR3. The CDR3 loop is CASSFLSRVLYNEQFF. In DNA form, the CDR3 reads TGTGCCAGCAGTTTTTTGTCGAGGGTCTTGTACAATGAGCAGTTCTTC.

This clonotype turned up a few times. J is TRBJ2-4 and V is TRBV19; D unresolved. The V end was cut by 5 bases, the J end by 1 base, with 6 bases between. The length of the CDR3 is 13 residues. Germline V gene lookup returns CDR1 LNHDA and CDR2 SQIVND (reference sequence). As DNA, the CDR3 is TGTGCCAGTAGTGGGGTTGCCAAAAACATTCAGTACTTC. Protein: CASSGVAKNIQYF.

The chain joins TRBV6-5 to TRBJ2-2; D not certain. V gave up 0 bases and J gave up 5 bases, with 7 bases separating them. Germline CDR1 is MNHEY and CDR2 is SVGAGI. The CDR3 has 14 residues. CDR3 nucleotides: TGTGCCAGCAGTTACTCGGATGTGACCGGGGAGCTGTTTTTT. Residues: CASSYSDVTGELFF.

The chain has TRBV3-1 and TRBJ2-3; D is possibly TRBD2 (5 bases). The CDR3 consists of 14 residues. V shed 5 bases and J shed 4 bases, with 13 bases lying between them. Looked up from germline, CDR1 is LGHDT and CDR2 is YNNKEL (reference sequence). CDR3 in DNA: TGTGCCAGCAGCTTCACCGCCGGGGCAGATACGCAGTATTTT. Translated: CASSFTAGADTQYF.

This clonotype was counted between two and nine times. The chain joins TRBV6-2 or TRBV6-3 to TRBJ1-1; D ambiguous. The CDR3 is 13 amino acids. Germline V gene data show CDR1 as MNHEY and CDR2 as SVGEGT. The V and J ends lost 4 bases and 6 bases respectively, with 12 bases between them. CDR3: CASSWGDGAEAFF. The CDR3 DNA follows: TGTGCCAGCAGTTGGGGAGACGGGGCTGAAGCTTTCTTT.

This clonotype was seen a few times. The chain recombines TRBV6-2 or TRBV6-3 with TRBJ2-7; D may be TRBD2 (6 bases). Trimming took off 5 bases at V and 5 bases at J, with 10 bases between the two ends. This CDR3 contains 12 residues. Germline values: CDR1 MNHEY, CDR2 SVGEGT. The CDR3 protein is CASSLATDEQYF. The CDR3 nucleotides read TGTGCCAGCAGTCTAGCGACGGACGAGCAGTACTTC.

This clonotype was recorded a few times. The J gene is TRBJ2-1, the V gene TRBV20-1, with 7 bases fitting TRBD1. CDR1 is DFQATT and CDR2 is SNEGSKA in the germline V gene (reference sequence). Unmatched junction bases numbered 1, after V lost 1 base and J lost 4 bases. The CDR3 is 13 amino acids. For the CDR3, the DNA is TGCAGTGCTAGAGCGGACAGGTACAATGAGCAGTTCTTC. Translated: CSARADRYNEQFF.